Presented here are 23 T cell receptor beta chains from one specimen sequenced in a study of human T cells and chemical hapten exposure. Total RNA extraction was carried out from unfractionated whole blood. TCRdb independently ran MiXCR on the 5' RACE reads; one entry per CDR3 protein. Among about 110,000 distinct CDR3 sequences listed, roughly 19% were seen once. The receptors originated from a human donor in good health.

V is TRBV4-1 and J is TRBJ2-7; 10 bases fit TRBD1. CDR3 length equals 15 residues. The germline gives CDR1 MGHRA, CDR2 YSYEKL. V shed 4 bases, J shed 0 bases, and the junction held 3 bases outside the gene matches. CDR3 nucleotides: TGCGCCAGCAGCCGAGGGACAGGGGCCTCCTACGAGCAGTACTTC. Translation: CASSRGTGASYEQYF.

The gene calls are TRBV5-4 and TRBJ1-2, with TRBD1 identical over 11 bases. The CDR3 is 17 amino acids. The junction had 15 bases not matched to a gene; V was cut back by 3 bases and J by 8 bases. From germline, CDR1 is SGHNT and CDR2 YYREEE (reference sequence). The CDR3 loop is CASSSQPGTGGSGGYTF. For the CDR3, the DNA is TGTGCCAGCAGCTCTCAGCCCGGGACAGGGGGATCTGGAGGCTACACCTTC.

This rearrangement joins TRBV9 to TRBJ2-3; 12 bases align to TRBD2. This CDR3 is 15 amino acids long. Germline trimming cut 4 bases from V and 4 bases from J; bases unmatched to any gene: 4. CDR1 is SGDLS and CDR2 is YYNGEE in the germline V gene. This CDR3 reads CASSILAGGADTQYF. CDR3 nucleotide sequence: TGTGCCAGCAGCATCCTAGCGGGAGGGGCAGATACGCAGTATTTT.

The chain combines TRBV27 with TRBJ2-7; 8 nucleotides match TRBD1. Germline assignment: CDR1 MNHEY and CDR2 SMNVEV (reference sequence). The V gene end was trimmed by 6 bases and the J gene end by 0 bases; junction bases not matched to a gene: 13. CDR3 size: 17 residues. CDR3 residues: CASRPSGTGISSYEQYF. In DNA form, the CDR3 reads TGTGCCAGCAGGCCATCCGGGACAGGAATTAGCTCCTACGAGCAGTACTTC.

With regard to this clonotype: A much larger clonotype is one base distant, so this may be a read error. V gene TRBV9 combines with J gene TRBJ1-3; D is unclear. The length of the CDR3 is 14 residues. The V gene lost 0 bases and the J gene lost 1 base, with 5 bases spanning the gap. Germline V gene lookup returns CDR1 SGDLS and CDR2 YYNGEE. The CDR3 bases are TGTGCCAGCAGCGTAGGGAGATCTGGAAACACCATATATTTT. It specifies CASSVGRSGNTIYF.

A few counts support this clonotype. V gene TRBV28 combines with J gene TRBJ2-3; D unresolved. Trimming pared 5 bases from V and 6 bases from J, leaving 9 bases between. Germline CDR1 reads MDHEN; CDR2 reads SYDVKM. The CDR3 loop spans 12 amino acids. In DNA, the CDR3 is TGTGCCAGCAGTCCCCTCAAGGATACGCAGTATTTT. This translates into CASSPLKDTQYF.

V and J are TRBV29-1 and TRBJ2-1; 7 bases agree with TRBD2. This CDR3 is 14 amino acids long. Germline values: CDR1 SQVTM, CDR2 ANQGSEA. V lost 7 bases, J lost 8 bases, and 14 bases stayed unmatched. This CDR3 is CSGSGPQEVYEQFF. The CDR3 DNA reads TGCAGCGGTAGCGGGCCCCAGGAAGTCTATGAGCAGTTCTTC.

Note on this clonotype: The junction departs from germline at one end; a sequencing error may be responsible. V and J are TRBV19 and TRBJ2-7; D gene unclear. The V gene's germline CDR1 is LNHDA and CDR2 SQIVND (reference sequence). CDR3 length: 13 amino acids. The CDR3: CARSIGRSYEQYF. Here the CDR3 DNA reads TGTGCCAGAAGTATAGGACGTTCCTACGAGCAGTACTTC.

This sequence joins TRBV9 and TRBJ1-2; no clear D. This CDR3 is built from 13 residues. V lost 3 bases to trimming and J lost 4 bases, with 10 bases between them. The germline V gene encodes CDR1 SGDLS and CDR2 YYNGEE. CDR3 DNA: TGTGCCAGCAGCGGTGACATAATCTATGGCTACACCTTC. Amino acids: CASSGDIIYGYTF.

J is TRBJ2-7 and V is TRBV27; a weak D match, TRBD2 (6 bases). This CDR3 contains 14 residues. Per germline, CDR1 MNHEY and CDR2 SMNVEV (reference sequence). The V gene lost 3 bases and the J gene lost 1 base, with 10 bases spanning the gap. The CDR3 DNA follows: TGTGCCAGCAGTTTTCAGCGGGCGTCCTACGAGCAGTACTTC. Its translation: CASSFQRASYEQYF.

The rearrangement joins TRBV7-6 to TRBJ2-1, with TRBD2 matching 7 bases. Germline CDR1 SGHVS, CDR2 FNYEAQ. This CDR3 is built from 14 residues. The trim removed 7 bases at V and 4 bases at J, leaving 7 bases unmatched. The CDR3 loop reads CASTGGLIYNEQFF. The CDR3 DNA is TGTGCCAGCACCGGGGGACTAATTTACAATGAGCAGTTCTTC.

In nucleotides, the CDR3 is TGCAGTGCTAGAGTTTACGGGAGGCCTAGCACAGATACGCAGTATTTT. It yields the protein CSARVYGRPSTDTQYF. V is TRBV20-1 and J is TRBJ2-3, with 7 bases identical to TRBD2. Unmatched junction bases numbered 7, after V lost 1 base and J lost 0 bases. CDR3 length equals 16 residues. Germline CDR1 and CDR2: DFQATT and SNEGSKA (reference sequence).

V is TRBV2 and J is TRBJ1-1; 9 bases fit TRBD1. Trimming took 4 bases from V and 6 from J; bases not matched to a gene: 6. The CDR3 covers 14 residues. Germline values: CDR1 SNHLY, CDR2 FYNNEI. The DNA for the CDR3 is TGTGCCAGCAGTGGAACAGGGGGCATCGCTGAAGCTTTCTTT. The encoded protein is CASSGTGGIAEAFF.

This clonotype occurred many times. The chain joins TRBV5-4 to TRBJ1-4; D call uncertain. CDR3 size: 14 residues. Germline CDR1 SGHNT, CDR2 YYREEE (reference sequence). V was clipped by 1 base and J by 8 bases, with 12 bases between them. CDR3 nucleotides: TGTGCCAGCAGCTTGTGGCAGGTCCGGGAAAAACTGTTTTTT. Translating gives CASSLWQVREKLFF.

The V and J genes are TRBV4-1 and TRBJ2-3; D might be TRBD1 (6 bases). Trimming pared 5 bases from V and 0 bases from J, leaving 21 bases between. CDR1 is MGHRA, CDR2 YSYEKL, per germline. CDR3 length: 18 residues. CDR3 protein: CASSSSIKAGESTDTQYF. In DNA, the CDR3 is TGCGCCAGCAGCTCCTCGATTAAGGCAGGGGAAAGCACAGATACGCAGTATTTT.

This clonotype was seen a handful of times. The chain recombines TRBV29-1 with TRBJ1-2; 7 positions agree with TRBD1. With V trimmed by 8 bases and J by 6 bases, 12 bases remained unmatched. Germline lookup yields CDR1 SQVTM and CDR2 ANQGSEA. The CDR3 totals 13 residues. The CDR3 reads CSLWEGAKNGYTF. DNA of the CDR3: TGCAGCCTTTGGGAGGGGGCCAAGAATGGCTACACCTTC.

The chain recombines TRBV28 with TRBJ2-4; D possibly matches TRBD1 or TRBD2 (5 bases each). V lost 7 bases, J lost 5 bases, and 15 bases lay in between. The CDR3 consists of 14 residues. The V gene's germline CDR1 is MDHEN and CDR2 SYDVKM. The CDR3 region is CASNLPGTQNIQYF. In nucleotides, the CDR3 is TGTGCCAGCAACCTACCCGGGACCCAAAACATTCAGTACTTC.

This rearrangement joins TRBV4-1 to TRBJ2-1, with 7 nucleotides matching TRBD2. Germline V gene data show CDR1 as MGHRA and CDR2 as YSYEKL. With 6 bases clipped from V and 12 bases from J, the junction kept 8 bases outside the gene matches. This CDR3 is built from 12 residues. The CDR3, as DNA: TGCGCCAGCAGACGGGGGGAGGGAGGGCAGTTCTTC. The encoded protein is CASRRGEGGQFF.

The rearrangement joins TRBV7-9 to TRBJ1-1; a weak D match, TRBD1 (5 bases). The CDR3 loop spans 14 amino acids. V was shortened by 1 base and J by 1 base, with 7 bases between the two germline ends. The germline V gene has CDR1 SEHNR and CDR2 FQNEAQ (reference sequence). For the CDR3, the DNA is TGTGCCAGCAGCTTAGGCAGGGCGAACACTGAAGCTTTCTTT. Protein sequence: CASSLGRANTEAFF.

This clonotype was found a few times. The gene calls are TRBV18 and TRBJ2-6; no clear D. CDR3 length equals 17 residues. V was trimmed by 0 bases and J by 1 base, leaving 10 bases between them. CDR1 is KGHSH and CDR2 is LQKENI in the germline V gene. This CDR3 reads CASSPPWPKSGANVLTF. CDR3 DNA sequence: TGTGCCAGCTCACCACCTTGGCCGAAGTCTGGGGCCAACGTCCTGACTTTC. The complete variable domain, with remaining parts taken from reference TRBV18 and TRBJ2-6, reads NAGVMQNPRHLVRRRGQEARLRCSPMKGHSHVYWYRQLPEEGLKFMVYLQKENIIDESGMPKERFSAEFPKEGPSILRIQQVVRGDSAAYFCASSPPWPKSGANVLTFGAGSRLTVL.

The J gene is TRBJ1-1, the V gene TRBV3-1; D unresolved. Germline-derived CDR1 and CDR2 are LGHDT and YNNKEL (reference sequence). V lost 2 bases and J lost 5, with 12 bases in between. The CDR3 is 14 residues long. CDR3 loop: CASSQMEAGTEAFF. CDR3 DNA: TGTGCCAGCAGCCAAATGGAGGCGGGTACTGAAGCTTTCTTT.

This clonotype was seen a handful of times. The V and J genes are TRBV5-5 and TRBJ2-1, with D uncertain. Trimming left V 6 bases short and J 9 bases short, with 13 bases between. The CDR3 is made up of 12 amino acids. The germline gives CDR1 SGHKS, CDR2 YYEKEE (reference sequence). In nucleotides, the CDR3 is TGTGCCAGCAACCAAGTCATGGGTGAGCAGTTCTTC. Protein product: CASNQVMGEQFF.

The chain couples TRBV7-9 to TRBJ1-5, with D uncertain. The CDR3 is 13 amino acids. Germline V gene lookup returns CDR1 SEHNR and CDR2 FQNEAQ (reference sequence). Trimming removed 2 bases from V and 0 bases from J, with 2 bases in between. The CDR3 protein is CASSLHSNQPQHF. CDR3 DNA: TGTGCCAGCAGCTTACATAGCAATCAGCCCCAGCATTTT.